This T cell receptor (beta chain) was sequenced in a study of shared clonotypes between healthy human individuals. Points from the study as a whole: The study found about 5% of naive CD4 clonotypes shared across a handful of donors.

Germline V gene data show CDR1 as LNHDA and CDR2 as SQIVND (reference sequence). The V end lost 4 bases, the J end lost 1 base, and 2 bases lay between the germline ends. This CDR3 spans 13 amino acids. Execution of the assay was at deep level. Clones were read by immunoSEQ multiplex PCR, and TCRdb kept only the in-frame ones, dropping some. The profile covers 1.5 million to 1.9 million clones, with about 98% appearing a single time and around 0.45% taken by the ten largest. Comments on this clone: Antigen specificity is unknown.

What was sequenced was naive CD4+ T cells sorted from blood. Subset here: CD45RA+ positively selected. The chain carries TRBV19 and TRBJ2-6; D ambiguous. The TCR originated in a young man in good health. Here the CDR3 DNA reads TGTGCCAGTAGTAAATCTGGGGCCAACGTCCTGACTTTC. This encodes CASSKSGANVLTF. Filled out from reference TRBV19 and TRBJ2-6, the complete variable domain reads DGGITQSPKYLFRKEGQNVTLSCEQNLNHDAMYWYRQDPGQGLRLIYYSQIVNDFQKGDIAEGYSVSREKKESFPLTVTSAQKNPTAFYLCASSKSGANVLTFGAGSRLTVL.